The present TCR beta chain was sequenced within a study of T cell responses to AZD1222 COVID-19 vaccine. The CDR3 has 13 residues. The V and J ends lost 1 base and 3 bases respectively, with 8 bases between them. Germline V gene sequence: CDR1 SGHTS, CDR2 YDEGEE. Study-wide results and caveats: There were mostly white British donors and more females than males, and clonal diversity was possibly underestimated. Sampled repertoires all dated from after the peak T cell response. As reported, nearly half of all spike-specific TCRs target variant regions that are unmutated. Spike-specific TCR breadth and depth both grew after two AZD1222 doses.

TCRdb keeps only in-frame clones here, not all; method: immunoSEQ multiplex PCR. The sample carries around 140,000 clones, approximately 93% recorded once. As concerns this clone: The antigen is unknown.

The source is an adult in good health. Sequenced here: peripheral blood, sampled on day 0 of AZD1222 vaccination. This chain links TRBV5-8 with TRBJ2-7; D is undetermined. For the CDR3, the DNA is TGTGCCAGCAGCTTGAAGGGAATCTACGAGCAGTACTTC. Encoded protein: CASSLKGIYEQYF.